The entry below describes one TCR beta chain. Single viable CD3+CD4+CD8-CD45RO+ cells were sorted as the memory CD4+ T cells. This sample was included in a study of memory CD4+ T cells and cytomegalovirus serostatus. Germline loops: CDR1 LNHDA, CDR2 SQIVND (reference sequence). The CDR3 spans 14 residues. The V end was cut by 7 bases, the J end by 0 bases, with 13 bases between. The table came from immunoSEQ multiplex PCR; TCRdb's copy has only in-frame clones and leaves some out. The repertoire holds roughly 50,000 clones, with around 82% as singletons. The sequence came from an adult in good health and CMV-seronegative. Some clones in this sample may be carry-over from other donors' samples. The specimen was memory CD4+ T cells from blood. The chain recombines TRBV19 with TRBJ2-7, with TRBD1 as a possible D gene (5 bases). CDR3 DNA: TGTGCCAGTAAAGTCTCGGACATCTCCTACGAGCAGTACTTC. This gives the protein CASKVSDISYEQYF.